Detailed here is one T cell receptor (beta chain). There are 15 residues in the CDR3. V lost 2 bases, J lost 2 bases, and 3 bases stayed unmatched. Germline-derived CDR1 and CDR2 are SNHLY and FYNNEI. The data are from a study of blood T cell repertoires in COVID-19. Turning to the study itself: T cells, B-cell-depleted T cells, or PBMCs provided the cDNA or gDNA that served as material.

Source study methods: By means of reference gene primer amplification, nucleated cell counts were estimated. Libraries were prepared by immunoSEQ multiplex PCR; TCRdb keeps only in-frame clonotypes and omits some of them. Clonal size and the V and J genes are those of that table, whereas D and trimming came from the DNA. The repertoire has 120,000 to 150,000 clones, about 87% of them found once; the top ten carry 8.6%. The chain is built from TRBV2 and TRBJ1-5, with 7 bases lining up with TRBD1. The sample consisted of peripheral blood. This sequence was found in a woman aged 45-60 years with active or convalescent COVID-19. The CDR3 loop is CASSESDRRNQPQHF. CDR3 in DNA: TGTGCCAGCAGTGAATCGGACAGGCGCAATCAGCCCCAGCATTTT.